This TCR beta chain is drawn from a study of early T cells in non-severe SARS-CoV-2 infection. Study overall: The input, bulk RNA from unsorted whole blood, was sequenced, and chains were unpaired. General observations from the study: VDJdb-based annotation leaned toward anti-spike CD8 responses and missed private and CD4 specificities.

Only a few counts were recorded for this clonotype. The antigen remains unidentified. This CDR3 has 13 residues. Trimming pared 10 bases from V and 4 bases from J, leaving 13 bases between. Germline V CDR1 and CDR2: MGHDK, SYGVNS. cDNA molecules, individually, were tagged with unique molecular identifiers. TCRdb analysed the 5' RACE reads with MiXCR anew, one entry per CDR3 protein. Of some 41,000 distinct CDR3 sequences listed, roughly 23% are singletons. The chain employs TRBV25-1 and TRBJ1-4, with a possible D match to TRBD1 (6 bases). The material sequenced was whole blood, taken at baseline. The receptor was isolated from an adult who was a healthcare worker with PCR-confirmed SARS-CoV-2 infection or an uninfected control (not recorded which). CDR3 protein: CATEQGFNEKLFF. In nucleotides, the CDR3 is TGTGCCACCGAACAGGGCTTTAATGAAAAACTGTTTTTT.